This T cell receptor (beta chain) was recorded in a study of identical twins. Study-wide findings and caveats: Fewer insertions marked abundant cord blood beta clonotypes; young adult naive trended weakly, memory not at all.

Between the trimmed V and J ends, which lost 0 bases and 4 bases, there was a span of 4 bases. There are 14 residues in the CDR3. CDR1 is LGHNA, CDR2 YSLEER, per germline. TCRdb re-called the 5' RACE reads through MiXCR, storing one row per CDR3 protein. Of roughly 710,000 distinct CDR3 sequences detected, approximately 6.1% appear once; the ten largest clones hold approximately 1.6%. This clonotype was seen ten or more times. Its matching antigen is unknown. The V call is TRBV4-3, the J call TRBJ1-6; D remains unclear. The sequence was collected from a man aged 18 to 35 in good health. Specimen: naive T cells sorted from blood. DNA of the CDR3: TGCGCCAGCAGCCAAGATCCGTATAATTCACCCCTCCACTTT. This gives the protein CASSQDPYNSPLHF.